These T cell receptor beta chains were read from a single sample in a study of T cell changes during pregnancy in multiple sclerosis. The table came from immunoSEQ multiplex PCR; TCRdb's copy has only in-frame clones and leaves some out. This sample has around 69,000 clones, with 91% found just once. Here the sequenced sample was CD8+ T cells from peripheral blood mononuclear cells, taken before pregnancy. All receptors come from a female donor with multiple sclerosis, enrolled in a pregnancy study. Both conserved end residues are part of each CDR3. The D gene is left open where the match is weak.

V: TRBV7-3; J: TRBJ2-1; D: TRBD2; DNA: TGTGCCAGCAGTAATAGCGGGGGGGCCGCGGATGAGCAGTTCTTC; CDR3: CASSNSGGAADEQFF
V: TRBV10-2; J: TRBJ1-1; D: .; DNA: TGCGCCAGCAGTCATCTTGGTGGAGGGGACACTGAAGCTTTCTTT; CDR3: CASSHLGGGDTEAFF
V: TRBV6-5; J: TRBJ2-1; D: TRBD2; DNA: TGTGCCAGCAGTTACTCACTTAGCGGGGGGTTGAATGAGCAGTTCTTC; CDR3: CASSYSLSGGLNEQFF
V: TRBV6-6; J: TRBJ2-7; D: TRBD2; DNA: TGTGCCAGCACCCCGGGACTAGGAGTTCAGGTCGAGCAGTACTTC; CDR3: CASTPGLGVQVEQYF
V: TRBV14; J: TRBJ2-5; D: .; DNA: TGTGCCAGCAGCGGAAGAGGCCAAGAGACCCAGTACTTC; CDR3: CASSGRGQETQYF
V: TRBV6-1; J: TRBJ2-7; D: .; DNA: TGTGCCAGCAGTGAGTTACAGGGTGCCGACGAGCAGTACTTC; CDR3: CASSELQGADEQYF
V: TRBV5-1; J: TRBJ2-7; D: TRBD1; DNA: TGCGCCAGCGGCGAAGACAGGGGGATATCTTACGAGCAGTACTTC; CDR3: CASGEDRGISYEQYF
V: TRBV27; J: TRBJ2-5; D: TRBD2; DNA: TGTGCCAGCAGTTTACTTCCCGGGACTAGCGGGGGCCGGTACCAAGAGACCCAGTACTTC; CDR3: CASSLLPGTSGGRYQETQYF
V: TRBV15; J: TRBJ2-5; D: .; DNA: TGTGCCACCAGCAAGGACCGGGGGACCGAGACCCAGTACTTC; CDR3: CATSKDRGTETQYF
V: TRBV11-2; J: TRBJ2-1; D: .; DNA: TGTGCCAGCAGCTTAGGGCGGGACAGCTACAATGAGCAGTTCTTC; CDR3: CASSLGRDSYNEQFF
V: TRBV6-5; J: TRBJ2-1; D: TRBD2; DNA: TGTGCCAGCAGTTATCAGTGGACTAGCGATTACAATGAGCAGTTCTTC; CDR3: CASSYQWTSDYNEQFF
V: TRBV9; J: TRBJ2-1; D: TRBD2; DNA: TGTGCCAGCAGTCCTCCTAGCGGGGGGGCTTTGAATGAGCAGTTCTTC; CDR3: CASSPPSGGALNEQFF
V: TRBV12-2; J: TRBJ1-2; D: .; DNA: TGTGCAAGTCGCTTAGAAAGATTCACCGGGACAGGGCCCTATGGCTACACCTTC; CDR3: CASRLERFTGTGPYGYTF
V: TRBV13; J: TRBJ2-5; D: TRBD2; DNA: TGTGCCAGCAGCTTCCCTAGCGGGGGTCTTGAGGAGACCCAGTACTTC; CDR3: CASSFPSGGLEETQYF
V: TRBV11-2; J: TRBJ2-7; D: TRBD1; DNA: TGTGCCAGCAGCTCTTGGACAGGAGAATACGAGCAGTACTTC; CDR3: CASSSWTGEYEQYF
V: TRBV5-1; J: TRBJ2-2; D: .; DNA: TGCGCCAGCAGCTTGATAGGCCAGGCTAACACCGGGGAGCTGTTTTTT; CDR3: CASSLIGQANTGELFF
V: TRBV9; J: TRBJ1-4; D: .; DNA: TGTGCCAGCAGCGTAGACCCCGGCGGAGGAGAAAAACTGTTTTTT; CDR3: CASSVDPGGGEKLFF
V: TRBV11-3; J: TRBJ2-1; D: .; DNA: TGTGCCAGCAGCGCCCGGGGGACGTACAATGAGCAGTTCTTC; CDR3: CASSARGTYNEQFF
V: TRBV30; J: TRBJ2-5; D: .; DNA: TGTGCCTTAACCCCCGACGGAGGGGAAGAGACCCAGTACTTC; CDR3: CALTPDGGEETQYF
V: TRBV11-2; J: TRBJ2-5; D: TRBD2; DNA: TGTGCCAGCAGCCCACTAGCGGGGGGGCGAGAGACCCAGTACTTC; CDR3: CASSPLAGGRETQYF
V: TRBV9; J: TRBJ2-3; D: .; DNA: TGTGCCAGCAGCGTAGAGGGGATGGGATACACAGATACGCAGTATTTT; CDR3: CASSVEGMGYTDTQYF
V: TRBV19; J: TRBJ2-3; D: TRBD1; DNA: TGTGCCAGTACCATTACAGGGGGGAGCACAGATACGCAGTATTTT; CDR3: CASTITGGSTDTQYF
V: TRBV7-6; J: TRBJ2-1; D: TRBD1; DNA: TGTGCCAGCAGCCCGGACGACAGGGGTCAGCCCTACAATGAGCAGTTCTTC; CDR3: CASSPDDRGQPYNEQFF
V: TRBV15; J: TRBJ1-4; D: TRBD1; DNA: TGTGCCACCAGCAGAGATCCAGGGGGGCTGGCAACTAATGAAAAACTGTTTTTT; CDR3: CATSRDPGGLATNEKLFF